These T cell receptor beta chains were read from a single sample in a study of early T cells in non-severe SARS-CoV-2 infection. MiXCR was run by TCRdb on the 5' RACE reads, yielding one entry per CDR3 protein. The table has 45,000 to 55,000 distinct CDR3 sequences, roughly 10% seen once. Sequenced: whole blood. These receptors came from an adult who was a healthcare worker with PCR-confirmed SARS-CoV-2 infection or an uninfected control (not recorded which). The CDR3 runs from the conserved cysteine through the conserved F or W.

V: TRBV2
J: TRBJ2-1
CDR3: CASSGLEVLYNEQFF

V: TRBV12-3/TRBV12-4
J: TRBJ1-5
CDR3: CASSFLLQPQHF

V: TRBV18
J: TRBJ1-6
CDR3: CASSPTGQGAAPLHF

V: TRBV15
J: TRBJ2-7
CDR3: CATSREGGLYEQYF

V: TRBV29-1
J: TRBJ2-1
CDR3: CSVEENGQFF

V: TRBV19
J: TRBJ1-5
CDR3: CATKYREAHQPQHF

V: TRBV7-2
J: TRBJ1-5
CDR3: CASSSDTNQPQHF

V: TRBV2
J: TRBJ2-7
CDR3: CASTSAYEQYF

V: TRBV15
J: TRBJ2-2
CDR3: CATSRLGANTGELFF

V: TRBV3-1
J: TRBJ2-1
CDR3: CASSQGQGANEQFF

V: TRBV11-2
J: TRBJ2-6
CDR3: CASSGQGSGANVLTF

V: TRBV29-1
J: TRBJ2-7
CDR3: CSVRTGGSYEQYF

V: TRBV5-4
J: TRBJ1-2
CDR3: CASSASTVRYGYTF

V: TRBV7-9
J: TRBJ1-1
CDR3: CASSSTVSNTEAFF

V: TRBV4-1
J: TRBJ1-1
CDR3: CASSQASGRKERSEAFF

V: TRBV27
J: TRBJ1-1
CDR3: CASSTVNTEAFF

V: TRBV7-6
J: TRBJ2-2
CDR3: CASSLDLAANTGELFF

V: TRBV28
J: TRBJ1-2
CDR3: CASSLKSDYGYTF

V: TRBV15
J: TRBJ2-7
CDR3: CATSINLRTGDEQYF

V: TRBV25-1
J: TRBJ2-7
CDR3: CASTPRGSTYEQYF

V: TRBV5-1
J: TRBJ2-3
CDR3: CASSFSAGSTDTQYF

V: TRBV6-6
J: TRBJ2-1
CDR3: CASSLDRQNEQFF

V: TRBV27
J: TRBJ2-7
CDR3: CASSSAPAGSYEQYF

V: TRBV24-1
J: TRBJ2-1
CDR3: CATSDGQEWQFF

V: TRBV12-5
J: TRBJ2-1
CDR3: CASGPRQGGEQFF

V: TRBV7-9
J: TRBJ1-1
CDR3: CASSLASGQLTEAFF

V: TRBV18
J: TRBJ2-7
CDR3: CASSPPRAGSYEQYF

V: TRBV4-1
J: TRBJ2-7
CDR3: CASSPLQGPYEQYF

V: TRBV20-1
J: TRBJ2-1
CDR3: CSARDWATIYNEQFF